This TCR beta chain was documented in a study of blood T cell repertoires in COVID-19. Profiled with immunoSEQ multiplex PCR; TCRdb holds only in-frame clones, not every one. The data contain tens of thousands of clones, over 60% of them seen just once; the ten biggest clones take up around 30%. This clone showed up just a few times. Sequencing used peripheral blood. This sequence originates from a woman in her 70s with acute or convalescent COVID-19.

In DNA form, the CDR3 reads TGTGCCAGCTCAGGGGCCACAGATACGCAGTATTTT. Translated, it gives CASSGATDTQYF. This chain uses TRBV7-3 with TRBJ2-3; possible D gene TRBD1, 6 bases. V was cut by 8 bases and J by 2 bases, with 8 bases left in between. The CDR3 covers 12 residues. Per the germline V gene, CDR1 is SGHTA and CDR2 is FQGTGA.